Listed below are T cell receptor beta chains from one sample, sequenced in a study of T cell repertoires in cytomegalovirus infection. TCRdb re-called the reads through MiXCR, storing one row per CDR3 protein. This sample has roughly 500,000 distinct CDR3 sequences; 11% occur once, and the top ten carry about 9.4%. The sequencing input was PBMCs. These TCRs come from a human donor in good health (CMV status not recorded). Some clones in this sample may be carry-over from other donors' samples. The CDR3 runs from the conserved cysteine through the conserved F or W. Each record gives: V gene, J gene, CDR3 protein.

TRBV7-9,TRBJ1-2,CASSLAGEMGLF
TRBV6-2/TRBV6-3,TRBJ2-7,CASSFETNRGSSYEQYF
TRBV16,TRBJ1-5,CASSHSSGRQPQHF
TRBV6-5,TRBJ1-4,CASTQSFTTNEKLFF
TRBV5-6,TRBJ1-3,CASSLTQAAVGNTIYF
TRBV27,TRBJ2-3,CASSSRGDTQYF
TRBV7-2,TRBJ2-3,CASSPWTPKTQYF
TRBV2,TRBJ2-5,CASSESEAGGSQETQYF
TRBV7-2,TRBJ2-3,CASTRPSQGGRRGHSTDTQYF
TRBV6-2/TRBV6-3,TRBJ2-1,CASSPAGGSSDEQFF
TRBV4-2,TRBJ2-3,CASSQGTASTDTQYF
TRBV20-1,TRBJ2-1,CSAQRTSGAYNEQFF
TRBV29-1,TRBJ2-3,CSVGRGSTDTQYF
TRBV19,TRBJ1-3,CASKIGPTSSGNTIYF
TRBV14,TRBJ1-2,CASSPAGQYGYTF
TRBV2,TRBJ1-5,CASSEGRSSIQPQHF
TRBV7-2,TRBJ1-2,CASSPARGGYTF
TRBV7-9,TRBJ2-5,CASSLIHRGHETQYF
TRBV28,TRBJ1-2,CASSFPGQGRGYTF
TRBV3-1,TRBJ2-1,CASSQGLAGGLNEQFF
TRBV29-1,TRBJ1-5,CSVGGGGDQPQHF
TRBV19,TRBJ1-3,CASSITRATTRGNTIYF
TRBV5-6,TRBJ2-7,CASKGTDSYEQYF
TRBV28,TRBJ1-2,CASSGVVNGYTF
TRBV4-2,TRBJ2-5,CASSQGILSSEGGEETQYF
TRBV20-1,TRBJ2-5,CSAQGGLARWLIETQYF
TRBV27,TRBJ1-1,CASRGTGMTDNTEAFF
TRBV20-1,TRBJ2-1,CSARETGGPLNEQFF
TRBV15,TRBJ1-1,CATSRRDKLNTEAFF
TRBV12-3/TRBV12-4,TRBJ1-5,CASSPAGNQPQHF
TRBV4-1,TRBJ1-1,CASSQDQGQVGERWEAFF
TRBV15,TRBJ2-4,CATSREGGTWTKNIQYF
TRBV7-6,TRBJ2-1,CASSFIGSKNNEQFF
TRBV6-4,TRBJ2-2,CATREVANTGELFF
TRBV20-1,TRBJ2-7,CSSHRLAGGEQYF
TRBV7-2,TRBJ2-7,CASSLARLAGGEQYF
TRBV7-8,TRBJ1-4,CASSLAQGLGKLFF
TRBV10-3,TRBJ2-5,CAISDQGGLAGGPYETQYF
TRBV14,TRBJ2-2,CASSQDGNTGELFF
TRBV7-9,TRBJ1-1,CASSPPTGLNTEAFF
TRBV15,TRBJ1-1,CATSRGNTEAFF
TRBV11-2,TRBJ2-1,CASSLNYAGEQFF
TRBV18,TRBJ2-7,CASSPVPGSYEQYF
TRBV7-2,TRBJ2-7,CASSLEGGVLFYEQYF
TRBV3-1,TRBJ2-5,CASSQGSGGAGQETQYF
TRBV2,TRBJ2-2,CASSEASGTVTNTGELFF
TRBV29-1,TRBJ2-4,CSVVLVWGAKNIQYF
TRBV19,TRBJ1-2,CASSIGGTDGYTF
TRBV6-2/TRBV6-3,TRBJ1-1,CASSYNAKSPNTEAFF
TRBV24-1,TRBJ1-1,CATSIVTVGPRRNTEAFF
TRBV28,TRBJ2-5,CASSSNRGPGLETQYF
TRBV30,TRBJ1-1,CAWSRLDRLNTEAFF
TRBV28,TRBJ2-1,CASSYLGFNEQFF
TRBV7-6,TRBJ2-5,CASSAGVQETQYF
TRBV4-1,TRBJ1-4,CASSPPGTGSGKLFF
TRBV7-8,TRBJ2-5,CASSLVGRTPQRETQYF
TRBV5-1,TRBJ2-7,CASILGTLASDEQYF
TRBV5-1,TRBJ2-1,CASSLEGHQSSYNEQFF
TRBV19,TRBJ2-6,CASIGTPFSGANVLTF
TRBV7-2,TRBJ2-1,CASSPQKGSEEQFF